The 11 T cell receptor beta chains below all came from one sample that was sequenced in a study of cytomegalovirus exposure and HLA in healthy donors. PCR primers comprised 60 Vbeta and 13 Jbeta primers. Data came from immunoSEQ multiplex PCR; TCRdb stores just in-frame clones and leaves some out. Of 90,000 to 120,000 clones in the sample, approximately 79% were seen once. Source material: PBMCs. The receptors derive from a woman aged 35 to 49 in good health and CMV-seronegative.

This rearrangement joins TRBV5-6 to TRBJ1-2, with D unresolved. The CDR3 has 17 amino acids. V lost 4 bases to trimming and J lost 4 bases, with 23 bases between them. The germline V gene has CDR1 SGHDT and CDR2 YYEEEE. In DNA form, the CDR3 reads TGTGCCAGCAGCCCAGTGGATGTTAGTAACAGAACCTATGGCTACACCTTC. Protein sequence: CASSPVDVSNRTYGYTF.

The genes are TRBV5-1 and TRBJ2-3; D possibly corresponds to TRBD1 (6 bases). Germline V gene lookup returns CDR1 SGHRS and CDR2 YFSETQ. V was trimmed by 4 bases and J by 3 bases, leaving 15 bases between them. CDR3 length equals 15 residues. DNA of the CDR3: TGCGCCAGCAGCCCAACTTCAAGGGGGACAGATACGCAGTATTTT. Amino acid sequence: CASSPTSRGTDTQYF.

The chain uses TRBV6-1 and TRBJ1-1, with D uncertain. The V end lost 4 bases, the J end lost 0 bases, and 3 bases lay between the germline ends. Germline CDR1 and CDR2: MNHNS and SASEGT. The CDR3 has 12 residues. CDR3: CASSVMNTEAFF. The CDR3 region has the DNA TGTGCCAGCAGTGTCATGAACACTGAAGCTTTCTTT.

V is TRBV7-9 and J is TRBJ1-6, with 7 positions matching TRBD1. The CDR3 is 15 amino acids. The V gene's germline CDR1 is SEHNR and CDR2 FQNEAQ (reference sequence). V lost 4 bases to trimming and J lost 10 bases; unmatched junction nucleotides: 10. As DNA, the CDR3 is TGTGCCAGCAGCTGGACGACAGGGCCGAGCTCACCCCTCCACTTT. It yields the protein CASSWTTGPSSPLHF.

J is TRBJ2-7 and V is TRBV30; possible D gene TRBD1, 5 bases. Germline values: CDR1 GTSNPN, CDR2 SVGIG (reference sequence). This CDR3 contains 15 residues. The V end lost 0 bases, the J end lost 3 bases, and 15 bases lay between the germline ends. As DNA, the CDR3 is TGTGCCTGGAGTGTAACAGGCATAACCCACTACGAGCAGTACTTC. It codes for CAWSVTGITHYEQYF.

The chain is built from TRBV29-1 and TRBJ2-1, with D maybe TRBD2 (5 bases). Trimming stripped 4 bases from V and 8 bases from J, with 12 bases between. Germline V CDR1 and CDR2: SQVTM, ANQGSEA. The CDR3 runs to 12 residues. The CDR3 DNA follows: TGCAGCGTTGTTCCGGGGAACGATGAGCAGTTCTTC. It is translated as CSVVPGNDEQFF.

The V and J genes are TRBV7-2 and TRBJ2-3; 8 positions match TRBD2. The V segment lost 5 bases and the J segment 6 bases; nucleotides outside the gene matches: 4. From germline, CDR1 is SGHTA and CDR2 FQGNSA. The CDR3 runs 13 residues. Here the CDR3 DNA reads TGTGCCAGCAGCCCGGGGGGGCGGGATACGCAGTATTTT. Translating gives CASSPGGRDTQYF. The whole variable domain, remainder taken from reference TRBV7-2 and TRBJ2-3, is GAGVSQSPSNKVTEKGKDVELRCDPISGHTALYWYRQSLGQGLEFLIYFQGNSAPDKSGLPSDRFSAERTGGSVSTLTIQRTQQEDSAVYLCASSPGGRDTQYFGPGTRLTVL.

The gene calls are TRBV10-2 and TRBJ2-5, with D possibly being TRBD2 (6 bases). Trimming took 4 bases from V and 5 from J, leaving 23 bases between them. Germline V gene sequence: CDR1 WSHSY, CDR2 SAAADI. The CDR3 extends over 17 amino acids. The CDR3 coding sequence is TGCGCCAGCAGTGTTATTCCGGGAGCAGAGGCCGAGGAGACCCAGTACTTC. This codes for CASSVIPGAEAEETQYF.

This chain connects TRBV7-2 to TRBJ2-5, with D tentatively TRBD2 (6 bases). The germline gives CDR1 SGHTA, CDR2 FQGNSA. The V end lost 1 base, the J end lost 5 bases, and 11 bases lay between the germline ends. The CDR3 totals 14 residues. The CDR3 DNA follows: TGTGCCAGCAGCTTAGACGGAGGGCCGGAGACCCAGTACTTC. Its translation is CASSLDGGPETQYF.

V usage is TRBV7-8 and J usage is TRBJ1-1, with a tentative D call TRBD1 (5 bases). Germline CDR1 is SGHVS and CDR2 is FQNEAQ. The length of the CDR3 is 16 residues. V was trimmed by 1 base and J by 4 bases, leaving 16 bases between them. CDR3 sequence (DNA): TGTGCCAGCAGCTTAGGCGGTTCAGGGTGGGGCACTGAAGCTTTCTTT. Translating gives CASSLGGSGWGTEAFF.

This chain joins TRBV2 and TRBJ1-6; D is unclear. This CDR3 has 14 residues. Germline CDR1 reads SNHLY; CDR2 reads FYNNEI. The V and J ends lost 8 bases and 7 bases respectively, with 15 bases between them. The CDR3 region has the DNA TGTGCCAGCCACCGGGTGCACACAAATTCACCCCTCCACTTT. This gives the protein CASHRVHTNSPLHF.